The clone carrying this T cell receptor beta chain was counted many times. No antigen is known for it. The sample belongs to a study of T cells after yellow fever vaccination. Study-level information: SMART-Seq v4 Ultra Low Input handled preparation of low-cell-number fractions.

Study-wide findings and caveats: Weaker, the secondary response had a peak occurring faster, on day 5 versus 15. Only a small proportion of the clonotypes turned up in both the CD4 and the CD8 compartments, likely arising from convergent recombination.

MiXCR, run by TCRdb on the 5' RACE reads, gives a single entry per CDR3 protein. There are some 350,000 distinct CDR3 sequences in the sample; 4.1% occur only once, and under 30% lies in the top ten. The material sequenced was PBMCs, taken 5 days after the yellow fever booster vaccination. The source is a man between 18 and 29 years old who received the YFV17D yellow fever vaccine.

The CDR3: CITGDPNYGYTF. DNA for the CDR3: TGCATCACAGGGGACCCAAACTATGGCTACACCTTC. This rearrangement joins TRBV29-1 to TRBJ1-2; 7 bases match TRBD1. Germline V gene data show CDR1 as SQVTM and CDR2 as ANQGSEA. There are 12 residues in the CDR3.